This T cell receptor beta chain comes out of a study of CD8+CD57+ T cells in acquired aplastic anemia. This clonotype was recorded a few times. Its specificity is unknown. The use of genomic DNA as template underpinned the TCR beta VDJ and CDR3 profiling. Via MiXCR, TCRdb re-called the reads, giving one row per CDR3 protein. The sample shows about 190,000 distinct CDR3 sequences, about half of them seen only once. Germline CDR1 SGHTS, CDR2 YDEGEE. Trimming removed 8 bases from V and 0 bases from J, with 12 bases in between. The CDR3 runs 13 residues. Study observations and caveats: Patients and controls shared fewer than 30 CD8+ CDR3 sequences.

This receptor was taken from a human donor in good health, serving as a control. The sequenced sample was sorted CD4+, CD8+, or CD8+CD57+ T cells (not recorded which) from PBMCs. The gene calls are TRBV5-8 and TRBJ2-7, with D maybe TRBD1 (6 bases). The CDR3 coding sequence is TGTGCCAGTTCCGGGACAAGCTCCTACGAGCAGTACTTC. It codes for CASSGTSSYEQYF.